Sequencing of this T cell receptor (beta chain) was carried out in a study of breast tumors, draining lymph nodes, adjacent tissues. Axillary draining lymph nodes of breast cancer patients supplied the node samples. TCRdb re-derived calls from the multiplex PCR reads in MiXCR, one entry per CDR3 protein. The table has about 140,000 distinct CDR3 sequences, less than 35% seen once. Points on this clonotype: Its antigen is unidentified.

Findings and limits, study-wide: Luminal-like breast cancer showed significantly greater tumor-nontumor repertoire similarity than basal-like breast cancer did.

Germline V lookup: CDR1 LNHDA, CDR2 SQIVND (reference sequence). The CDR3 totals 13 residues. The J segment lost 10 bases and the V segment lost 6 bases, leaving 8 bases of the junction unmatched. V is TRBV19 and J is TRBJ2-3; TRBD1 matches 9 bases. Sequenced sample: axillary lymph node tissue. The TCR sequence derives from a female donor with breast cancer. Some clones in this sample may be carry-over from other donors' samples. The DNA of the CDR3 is TGTGCCAGTAGGACAGGGGGAAAGGTTGCGCAGTATTTT. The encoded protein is CASRTGGKVAQYF.